The 27 T cell receptor beta chains listed next were all sequenced from one sample in a study of monozygotic twins with cystic fibrosis (dated by TCRdb to the early 2020s). Libraries were built with the immunoSEQ multiplex PCR assay. TCRdb re-hosts the immuneACCESS table, in-frame sequences only. Its copies lack some clones; in the studies checked, an unresolved V gene accounts for under half of them, and the cause for the rest is not known. This sample is represented by roughly 30,000 clones; 80% to 95% of them were singletons. The top ten constitute roughly 1% of the sample. The specimen was blood. The receptors here all came from a girl aged 2 to 9 with cystic fibrosis.

V usage is TRBV2 and J usage is TRBJ1-5; 7 positions match TRBD1. CDR1 SNHLY and CDR2 FYNNEI come from the germline V gene. The J segment lost 7 bases and the V segment lost 6 bases, leaving 6 bases of the junction unmatched. The CDR3 has 13 amino acids. The CDR3 sequence: CASSVTGRQPQHF. The CDR3 nucleotides read TGTGCCAGCAGCGTGACAGGGCGGCAGCCCCAGCATTTT.

The chain is built from TRBV10-3 and TRBJ1-1, with no clear D. The germline V gene has CDR1 ENHRY and CDR2 SYGVKD. The CDR3 is 13 residues long. With 5 bases removed from V and 4 bases from J, the gap between germline ends came to 11 bases. This CDR3 is CAISPTRGTEAFF. For the CDR3, the DNA is TGTGCCATCAGTCCGACCCGGGGCACTGAAGCTTTCTTT.

The chain carries TRBV2 and TRBJ2-7, with TRBD2 identical over 13 bases. Looked up from germline, CDR1 is SNHLY and CDR2 is FYNNEI. CDR3 length: 15 residues. V shed 5 bases, J shed 9 bases, and the junction held 10 bases outside the gene matches. CDR3 sequence: CASSRLAGGPLVQYF. The CDR3 coding sequence is TGTGCCAGCAGTCGACTAGCGGGGGGCCCGCTGGTGCAGTACTTC.

DNA for the CDR3: TGTGCCTGGAGGGGGGATATTCAGTCTGAAGCTTTCTTT. Translating it yields CAWRGDIQSEAFF. The V call is TRBV30, the J call TRBJ1-1, with D possibly matching TRBD1 (5 bases). The germline V gene encodes CDR1 GTSNPN and CDR2 SVGIG (reference sequence). This CDR3 region has 13 residues. The V end lost 3 bases, the J end lost 6 bases, and 14 bases lay between the germline ends.

J is TRBJ2-3 and V is TRBV28; D may be TRBD2 (6 bases). Germline CDR1 reads MDHEN; CDR2 reads SYDVKM. The V and J ends lost 8 bases and 4 bases respectively, with 13 bases between them. The CDR3 loop spans 13 amino acids. CDR3 region: CASFVGGSDTQYF. DNA of the CDR3: TGTGCCAGCTTTGTTGGGGGGTCAGATACGCAGTATTTT.

This sequence joins TRBV2 and TRBJ2-7; D is possibly TRBD2 (7 bases). V lost 11 bases, J lost 2 bases, and 16 bases lay in between. This CDR3 contains 13 residues. Germline V CDR1 and CDR2: SNHLY, FYNNEI. CDR3 DNA sequence: TGTGCCCTTAGGGGGGGATCCGCCTACGAGCAGTACTTC. Amino acids: CALRGGSAYEQYF.

V is TRBV19 and J is TRBJ1-1, with D perhaps matching TRBD1 (5 bases). Germline V CDR1 and CDR2: LNHDA, SQIVND (reference sequence). Trimming removed 4 bases from V and 6 bases from J, with 21 bases in between. The CDR3 runs to 16 residues. This chain's CDR3 is CASSSYPGPSGAEAFF. The DNA for the CDR3 is TGTGCCAGTAGTAGTTATCCGGGGCCCTCTGGGGCTGAAGCTTTCTTT.

The chain uses TRBV30 and TRBJ1-2; D is ambiguous. Germline V gives CDR1 GTSNPN, CDR2 SVGIG (reference sequence). Deletions cut 5 bases from V and 2 bases from J, with 3 bases between. CDR3 length: 10 residues. The DNA for the CDR3 is TGTGCCTGGGAGAACTATGGCTACACCTTC. Its protein product is CAWENYGYTF.

CDR3 coding DNA: TGTGCCAGCAATCTGTGGGGTACTGAAGCTTTCTTT. Translated: CASNLWGTEAFF. V is TRBV2 and J is TRBJ1-1; D unclear. The CDR3 length is 12 residues. Trimming pared 7 bases from V and 5 bases from J, leaving 11 bases between. Germline assignment: CDR1 SNHLY and CDR2 FYNNEI.

A note on this clone: Germline is not matched at one junction end, which may reflect a read error. CDR3 amino acids: CASSLSSEQYF. The DNA for the CDR3 is TGTGCCAGCAGCTTATCCTCCGAGCAGTACTTC. The V call is TRBV7-2, the J call TRBJ2-7, with D uncertain. The CDR3 is made up of 11 amino acids. CDR1 SGHTA and CDR2 FQGNSA come from the germline V gene.

This clone occurred a few times. The rearrangement uses TRBV28 and TRBJ1-1; 7 nucleotides line up with TRBD1. Germline V gene lookup returns CDR1 MDHEN and CDR2 SYDVKM. CDR3 length equals 14 residues. J was trimmed by 0 bases and V by 8 bases; bases with no gene match: 6. CDR3 bases: TGTGCCAGCTTCGACAGGGTGATGAACACTGAAGCTTTCTTT. It yields the protein CASFDRVMNTEAFF.

V usage is TRBV4-1 and J usage is TRBJ1-2; D is ambiguous. Deletions cut 0 bases from V and 2 bases from J, with 13 bases between. This CDR3 has 16 amino acids. Germline CDR1 is MGHRA and CDR2 is YSYEKL. The DNA for the CDR3 is TGCGCCAGCAGCCAAGATAGAACAGCTGACAACTATGGCTACACCTTC. It encodes CASSQDRTADNYGYTF.

The genes are TRBV7-6 and TRBJ1-1, with D perhaps TRBD1 (5 bases). The germline V gene encodes CDR1 SGHVS and CDR2 FNYEAQ. With 1 base removed from V and 3 bases from J, the gap between germline ends came to 6 bases. This CDR3 spans 13 amino acids. CDR3 residues: CASSLGGDTEAFF. CDR3 coding DNA: TGTGCCAGCAGCTTAGGAGGGGACACTGAAGCTTTCTTT.

The chain employs TRBV4-1 and TRBJ1-5; tentatively, D is TRBD1 (5 bases). V was cut by 0 bases and J by 8 bases, with 11 bases left in between. Per the germline V gene, CDR1 is MGHRA and CDR2 is YSYEKL. The CDR3 covers 14 residues. This chain's CDR3 is CASSQERAGEPQHF. CDR3 DNA sequence: TGCGCCAGCAGCCAAGAGAGGGCGGGGGAGCCCCAGCATTTT.

The chain links TRBV5-6 to TRBJ1-1; no reliable D call. The germline V and J ends were trimmed by 5 bases and 0 bases, with 8 bases remaining between them. Germline loops: CDR1 SGHDT, CDR2 YYEEEE. The CDR3 contains 13 residues. CDR3 protein: CASRGTLNTEAFF. DNA for the CDR3: TGTGCCAGCAGGGGAACCTTGAACACTGAAGCTTTCTTT. Looking up the rest from reference TRBV5-6 and TRBJ1-1 gives the full variable domain: DAGVTQSPTHLIKTRGQQVTLRCSPKSGHDTVSWYQQALGQGPQFIFQYYEEEERQRGNFPDRFSGHQFPNYSSELNVNALLLGDSALYLCASRGTLNTEAFFGQGTRLTVV.

J is TRBJ2-7 and V is TRBV9; TRBD2 matches 8 bases. The ends lost 3 bases at V and 6 bases at J; junction bases unmatched: 2. Germline CDR1 and CDR2: SGDLS and YYNGEE. The CDR3 has 12 residues. In nucleotides, the CDR3 is TGTGCCAGCAGCGCGGGGGGGCGCGAGCAGTACTTC. It specifies CASSAGGREQYF.

J is TRBJ2-2 and V is TRBV4-1, with D possibly being TRBD1 (5 bases). Trimming pared 1 base from V and 0 bases from J, leaving 9 bases between. Germline CDR1 and CDR2: MGHRA and YSYEKL. This CDR3 is 16 amino acids long. The CDR3: CASSQVGRANTGELFF. The CDR3 nucleotides are TGCGCCAGCAGCCAAGTGGGCAGGGCGAACACCGGGGAGCTGTTTTTT.

The chain employs TRBV5-6 and TRBJ2-6, with TRBD1 matching over 7 bases. Germline CDR1 reads SGHDT; CDR2 reads YYEEEE. CDR3 length: 18 residues. Trimming at V came to 6 bases and at J to 0 bases, leaving 12 bases not matched to a gene. DNA of the CDR3: TGTGCCAGCACACAGGGGATGGTCCAGCACTCTGGGGCCAACGTCCTGACTTTC. Protein product: CASTQGMVQHSGANVLTF.

In this sample, this clone turned up once. V usage is TRBV7-8 and J usage is TRBJ1-5; D gene unclear. Germline assignment: CDR1 SGHVS and CDR2 FQNEAQ. Between the trimmed V and J ends, which lost 5 bases and 0 bases, there was a span of 11 bases. The CDR3 runs 15 residues. DNA of the CDR3: TGTGCCAGCAGCCGTGGACGGAATAGCAATCAGCCCCAGCATTTT. It specifies CASSRGRNSNQPQHF.

V usage is TRBV21-1 and J usage is TRBJ2-2; the DNA was not used to check the table's D call, TRBD1. TRBV21-1 is termed a pseudogene. The CDR3 is made up of 13 amino acids. The DNA of the CDR3 is TGTGCCAGCAGGGGGACAGACACCGGGGAGCTGTTTTTT. It yields the protein CASRGTDTGELFF.

The gene calls are TRBV25-1 and TRBJ2-3; 10 nucleotides match TRBD2. CDR3 size: 16 residues. V lost 5 bases and J lost 6; bases outside the gene matches: 11. Per germline, CDR1 MGHDK and CDR2 SYGVNS. The CDR3, as DNA: TGTGCCAGCAGTCCCCACGGGACTAGCGACTTTGATACGCAGTATTTT. This codes for CASSPHGTSDFDTQYF.

The chain has TRBV2 and TRBJ2-5; 7 bases agree with TRBD1. The germline gives CDR1 SNHLY, CDR2 FYNNEI. CDR3 length: 15 amino acids. The trim removed 5 bases at V and 0 bases at J, leaving 6 bases unmatched. This chain's CDR3 is CASSNDRDHQETQYF. The DNA for the CDR3 is TGTGCCAGCAGTAACGACAGGGACCACCAAGAGACCCAGTACTTC.

This chain uses TRBV6-6 with TRBJ2-7; D not certain. The germline V gene has CDR1 MNHNY and CDR2 SVGAGI (reference sequence). This CDR3 has 15 residues. V lost 6 bases to trimming and J lost 3 bases, with 18 bases between them. For the CDR3, the DNA is TGTGCCAGCAGGATTACAGTGGGTTCAGGCTACGAGCAGTACTTC. It specifies CASRITVGSGYEQYF.

The rearrangement joins TRBV25-1 to TRBJ1-3; D remains ambiguous. Germline-derived CDR1 and CDR2 are MGHDK and SYGVNS. V was clipped by 4 bases and J by 0 bases, with 7 bases between them. The CDR3 is made up of 14 amino acids. The CDR3 spells CASSAGNSGNTIYF. In nucleotides, the CDR3 is TGTGCCAGCAGTGCCGGGAACTCTGGAAACACCATATATTTT.

The chain joins TRBV6-1 to TRBJ1-1; D is ambiguous. Germline CDR1 MNHNS, CDR2 SASEGT. The CDR3 has 13 residues. V dropped 6 bases and J dropped 4 bases, with 12 bases sitting between them. CDR3 nucleotides: TGTGCCAGCAGCGTGAAAGTCTCCACTGAAGCTTTCTTT. This sequence encodes CASSVKVSTEAFF.

This chain joins TRBV30 and TRBJ1-6; 9 positions match TRBD1. The CDR3 totals 15 residues. Germline lookup yields CDR1 GTSNPN and CDR2 SVGIG (reference sequence). Trimming took 0 bases from V and 10 from J; bases not matched to a gene: 7. In DNA form, the CDR3 reads TGTGCCTGGAGTGTGGGAGGACAGGGGACCTCACCCCTCCACTTT. Residues: CAWSVGGQGTSPLHF.

This chain links TRBV4-3 with TRBJ2-2; D may be TRBD1 or TRBD2 (5 bases each). Trimming took 1 base from V and 5 from J, leaving 17 bases between them. CDR1 is LGHNA, CDR2 YSLEER, per germline. The CDR3 is 17 residues long. The CDR3 spells CASSQVRAGPGTGELFF. CDR3 DNA sequence: TGCGCCAGCAGCCAAGTAAGGGCAGGGCCGGGGACCGGGGAGCTGTTTTTT.